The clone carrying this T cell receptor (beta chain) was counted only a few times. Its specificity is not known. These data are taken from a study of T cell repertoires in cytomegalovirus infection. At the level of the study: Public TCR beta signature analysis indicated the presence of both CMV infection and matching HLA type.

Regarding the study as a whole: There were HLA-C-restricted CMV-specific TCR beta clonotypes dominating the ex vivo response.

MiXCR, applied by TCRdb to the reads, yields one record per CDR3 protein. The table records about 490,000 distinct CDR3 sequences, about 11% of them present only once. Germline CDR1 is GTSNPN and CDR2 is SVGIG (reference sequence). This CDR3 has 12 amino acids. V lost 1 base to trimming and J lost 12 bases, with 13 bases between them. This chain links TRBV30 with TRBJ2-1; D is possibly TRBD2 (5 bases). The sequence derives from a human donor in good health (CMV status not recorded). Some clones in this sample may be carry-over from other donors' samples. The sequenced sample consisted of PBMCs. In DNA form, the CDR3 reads TGTGCCTGGAGTGCCAGAGGGATGGGGCAGTTCTTC. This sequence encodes CAWSARGMGQFF.